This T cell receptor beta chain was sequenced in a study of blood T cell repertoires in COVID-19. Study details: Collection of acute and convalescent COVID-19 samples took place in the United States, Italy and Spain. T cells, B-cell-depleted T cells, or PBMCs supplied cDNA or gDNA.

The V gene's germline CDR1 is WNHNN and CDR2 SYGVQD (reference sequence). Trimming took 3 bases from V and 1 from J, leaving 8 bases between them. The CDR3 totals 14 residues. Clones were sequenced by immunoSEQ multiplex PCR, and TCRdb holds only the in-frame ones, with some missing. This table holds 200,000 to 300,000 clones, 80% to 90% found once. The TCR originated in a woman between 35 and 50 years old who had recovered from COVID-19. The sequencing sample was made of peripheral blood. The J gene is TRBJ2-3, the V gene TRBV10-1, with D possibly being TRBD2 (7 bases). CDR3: CASSEGGGTDTQYF. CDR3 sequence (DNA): TGCGCCAGCAGTGAAGGGGGGGGCACAGATACGCAGTATTTT.